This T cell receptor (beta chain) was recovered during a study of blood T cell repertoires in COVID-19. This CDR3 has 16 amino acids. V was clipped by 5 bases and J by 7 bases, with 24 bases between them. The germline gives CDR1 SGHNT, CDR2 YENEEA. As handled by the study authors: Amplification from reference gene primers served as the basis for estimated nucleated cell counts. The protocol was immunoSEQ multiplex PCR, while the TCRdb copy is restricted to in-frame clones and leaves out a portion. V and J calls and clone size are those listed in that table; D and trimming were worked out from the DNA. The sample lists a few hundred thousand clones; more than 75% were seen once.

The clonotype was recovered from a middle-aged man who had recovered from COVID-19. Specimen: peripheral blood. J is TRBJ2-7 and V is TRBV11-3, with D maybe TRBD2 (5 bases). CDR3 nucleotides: TGTGCCAGCAGCGGAGACGAGGGCAGATCGAAAGGGGAGCAGTACTTC. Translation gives CASSGDEGRSKGEQYF.